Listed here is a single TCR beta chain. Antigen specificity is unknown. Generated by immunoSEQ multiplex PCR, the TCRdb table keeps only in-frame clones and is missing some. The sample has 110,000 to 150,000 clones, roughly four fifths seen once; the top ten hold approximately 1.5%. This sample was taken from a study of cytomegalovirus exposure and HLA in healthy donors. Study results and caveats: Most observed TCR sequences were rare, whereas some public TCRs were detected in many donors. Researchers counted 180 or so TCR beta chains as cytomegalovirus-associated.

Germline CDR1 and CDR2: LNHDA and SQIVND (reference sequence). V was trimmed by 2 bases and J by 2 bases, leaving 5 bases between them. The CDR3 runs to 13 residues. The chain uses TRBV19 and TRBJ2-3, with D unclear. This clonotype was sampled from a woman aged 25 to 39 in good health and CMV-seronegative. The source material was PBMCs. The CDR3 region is CASSIWATDTQYF. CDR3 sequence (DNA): TGTGCCAGTAGTATATGGGCCACAGATACGCAGTATTTT. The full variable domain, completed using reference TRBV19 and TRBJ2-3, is DGGITQSPKYLFRKEGQNVTLSCEQNLNHDAMYWYRQDPGQGLRLIYYSQIVNDFQKGDIAEGYSVSREKKESFPLTVTSAQKNPTAFYLCASSIWATDTQYFGPGTRLTVL.